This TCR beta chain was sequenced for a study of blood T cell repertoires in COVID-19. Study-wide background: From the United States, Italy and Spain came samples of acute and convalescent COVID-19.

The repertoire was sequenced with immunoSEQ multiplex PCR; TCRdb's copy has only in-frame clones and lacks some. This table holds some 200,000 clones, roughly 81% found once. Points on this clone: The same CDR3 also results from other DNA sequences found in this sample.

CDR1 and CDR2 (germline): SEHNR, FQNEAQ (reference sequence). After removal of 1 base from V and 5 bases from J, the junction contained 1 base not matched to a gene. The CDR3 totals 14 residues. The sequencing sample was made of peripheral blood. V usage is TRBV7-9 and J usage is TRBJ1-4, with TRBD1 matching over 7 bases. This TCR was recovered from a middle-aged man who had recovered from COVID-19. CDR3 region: CASSLGTGNEKLFF. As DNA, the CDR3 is TGTGCCAGCAGCTTAGGGACAGGAAATGAAAAACTGTTTTTT.